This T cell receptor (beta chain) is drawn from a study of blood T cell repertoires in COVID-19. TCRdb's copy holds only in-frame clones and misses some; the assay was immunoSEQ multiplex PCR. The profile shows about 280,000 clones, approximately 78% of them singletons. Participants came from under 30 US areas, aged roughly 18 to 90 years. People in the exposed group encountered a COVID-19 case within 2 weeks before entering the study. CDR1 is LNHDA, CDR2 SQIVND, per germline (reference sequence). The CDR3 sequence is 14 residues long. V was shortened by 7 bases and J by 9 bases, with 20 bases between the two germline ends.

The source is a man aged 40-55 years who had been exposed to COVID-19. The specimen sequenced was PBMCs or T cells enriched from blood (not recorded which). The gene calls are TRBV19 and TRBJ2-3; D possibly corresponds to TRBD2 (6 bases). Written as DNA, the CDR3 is TGTGCCAGTACCCCTAGCGCGCGATCGGGGACGCAGTATTTT. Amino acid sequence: CASTPSARSGTQYF.